A selection of T cell receptor beta chains follows, all from one sample in a study of cytomegalovirus exposure and HLA in healthy donors. Data came from immunoSEQ multiplex PCR; TCRdb stores just in-frame clones and leaves some out. The sample lists 130,000 or so clones, nearly 80% occurring once. Sequences were obtained from PBMCs. The receptors stem from a woman between 35 and 50 years old in good health and CMV-seronegative. CDR3s include the opening cysteine and the closing phenylalanine or tryptophan. Each record gives: CDR3 protein, CDR3 DNA, D gene, J gene, V gene, clone size. The D gene is left open where the match is weak. Clone size appears in some rows only: once, few, many, or a class for an expanded clone.

CDR3 protein: CASSQDIGPGELFF; CDR3 DNA: TGTGCCAGCAGCCAAGATATTGGCCCCGGGGAGCTGTTTTTT; D gene: -; J gene: TRBJ2-2; V gene: TRBV4-2; clone size: -
CDR3 protein: CASSLSGVAYNEQFF; CDR3 DNA: TGCGCCAGCAGCCTTAGCGGGGTTGCCTACAATGAGCAGTTCTTC; D gene: TRBD2; J gene: TRBJ2-1; V gene: TRBV5-1; clone size: -
CDR3 protein: CASSPSSRAEKLFF; CDR3 DNA: TGTGCCAGCTCACCAAGCTCGCGGGCTGAAAAACTGTTTTTT; D gene: -; J gene: TRBJ1-4; V gene: TRBV18; clone size: -
CDR3 protein: CASSIILAGVLDEQFF; CDR3 DNA: TGTGCCAGTAGTATTATCCTAGCGGGAGTATTAGATGAGCAGTTCTTC; D gene: TRBD2; J gene: TRBJ2-1; V gene: TRBV19; clone size: -
CDR3 protein: CASSLRPLAANYNEQFF; CDR3 DNA: TGTGCCAGCAGCTTAAGGCCCTTAGCGGCTAACTACAATGAGCAGTTCTTC; D gene: -; J gene: TRBJ2-1; V gene: TRBV7-2; clone size: few
CDR3 protein: CASSQELGTVNTEAFF; CDR3 DNA: TGTGCCAGCAGCCAAGAATTAGGGACAGTTAACACTGAAGCTTTCTTT; D gene: TRBD1; J gene: TRBJ1-1; V gene: TRBV4-2; clone size: -
CDR3 protein: CASSQDAGTGSYEQYF; CDR3 DNA: TGTGCCAGCAGCCAAGATGCCGGGACAGGGTCGTACGAGCAGTACTTC; D gene: TRBD1; J gene: TRBJ2-7; V gene: TRBV4-2; clone size: many
CDR3 protein: CASSRKGASGRQFSYNEQFF; CDR3 DNA: TGTGCCAGCAGCCGAAAAGGGGCTAGCGGGAGGCAGTTCTCCTACAATGAGCAGTTCTTC; D gene: TRBD2; J gene: TRBJ2-1; V gene: TRBV14; clone size: -
CDR3 protein: CATSREGGAAKNIQYF; CDR3 DNA: TGTGCCACCAGCAGAGAGGGTGGGGCAGCCAAAAACATTCAGTACTTC; D gene: -; J gene: TRBJ2-4; V gene: TRBV15; clone size: -
CDR3 protein: CASTTDRTGNTGELFF; CDR3 DNA: TGTGCCAGCACTACAGACAGGACGGGCAACACCGGGGAGCTGTTTTTT; D gene: -; J gene: TRBJ2-2; V gene: TRBV2; clone size: -
CDR3 protein: CASKLGGTGATREAFF; CDR3 DNA: TGCGCCAGCAAGCTTGGGGGGACAGGGGCCACCAGGGAAGCTTTCTTT; D gene: TRBD1; J gene: TRBJ1-1; V gene: TRBV5-1; clone size: -
CDR3 protein: CASSPFSKGVNTEAFF; CDR3 DNA: TGTGCCAGCTCACCGTTTTCTAAGGGAGTGAACACTGAAGCTTTCTTT; D gene: -; J gene: TRBJ1-1; V gene: TRBV18; clone size: -
CDR3 protein: CASSDSGSEGFGTDTQYF; CDR3 DNA: TGTGCCAGCAGCGACAGCGGGAGCGAGGGGTTCGGCACAGATACGCAGTATTTT; D gene: TRBD2; J gene: TRBJ2-3; V gene: TRBV11-2; clone size: -
CDR3 protein: CASSVGGPASNYGYTF; CDR3 DNA: TGTGCCAGCAGCGTAGGCGGCCCGGCTTCAAACTATGGCTACACCTTC; D gene: -; J gene: TRBJ1-2; V gene: TRBV9; clone size: -
CDR3 protein: CASSERVSSVQYF; CDR3 DNA: TGTGCCAGCAGTGAACGCGTGTCGAGTGTTCAGTACTTC; D gene: -; J gene: TRBJ2-4; V gene: TRBV6-1; clone size: once
CDR3 protein: CATSRDPWTVSSTDTQYF; CDR3 DNA: TGTGCCACCAGCAGAGATCCCTGGACTGTCTCGAGCACAGATACGCAGTATTTT; D gene: -; J gene: TRBJ2-3; V gene: TRBV15; clone size: -
CDR3 protein: CAISERHDDQPQHF; CDR3 DNA: TGTGCCATCAGTGAACGACACGACGATCAGCCCCAGCATTTT; D gene: -; J gene: TRBJ1-5; V gene: TRBV10-3; clone size: -
CDR3 protein: CASSLQGDWSYEQYF; CDR3 DNA: TGTGCCAGCAGCTTACAGGGGGACTGGTCCTACGAGCAGTACTTC; D gene: -; J gene: TRBJ2-7; V gene: TRBV11-2; clone size: -
CDR3 protein: CASSSFWTALNTGELFF; CDR3 DNA: TGTGCCAGCAGCTCTTTTTGGACAGCCTTGAACACCGGGGAGCTGTTTTTT; D gene: -; J gene: TRBJ2-2; V gene: TRBV5-8; clone size: -
CDR3 protein: CASSLLWEDNEQFF; CDR3 DNA: TGTGCCAGCAGTTTATTGTGGGAGGACAATGAGCAGTTCTTC; D gene: -; J gene: TRBJ2-1; V gene: TRBV27; clone size: few
CDR3 protein: CASSQSGDRGRETHTEAFF; CDR3 DNA: TGCGCCAGCAGTCAATCGGGAGACAGGGGGCGAGAGACTCACACTGAAGCTTTCTTT; D gene: TRBD1; J gene: TRBJ1-1; V gene: TRBV23-1; clone size: -
CDR3 protein: CASSLGRAKGYTF; CDR3 DNA: TGTGCCAGCAGCTTAGGCAGGGCCAAGGGCTACACCTTC; D gene: -; J gene: TRBJ1-2; V gene: TRBV7-9; clone size: -
CDR3 protein: CATSVGQGKAQHF; CDR3 DNA: TGTGCCACCAGCGTGGGACAGGGCAAAGCCCAGCATTTT; D gene: TRBD1; J gene: TRBJ1-5; V gene: TRBV15; clone size: -
CDR3 protein: CASSALRKFHNEQFF; CDR3 DNA: TGTGCCAGCAGTGCTCTACGCAAGTTCCACAATGAGCAGTTCTTC; D gene: -; J gene: TRBJ2-1; V gene: TRBV25-1; clone size: -
CDR3 protein: CASRTQGDEQFF; CDR3 DNA: TGTGCCAGCAGGACTCAGGGGGATGAGCAGTTCTTC; D gene: TRBD1; J gene: TRBJ2-1; V gene: TRBV28; clone size: -
CDR3 protein: CASSLGVTQYF; CDR3 DNA: TGTGCCAGCAGCTTGGGAGTGACCCAGTACTTC; D gene: -; J gene: TRBJ2-5; V gene: TRBV5-6; clone size: -
CDR3 protein: CASSIDPGSGNTIYF; CDR3 DNA: TGTGCCAGTAGTATAGATCCCGGCTCTGGAAACACCATATATTTT; D gene: -; J gene: TRBJ1-3; V gene: TRBV19; clone size: -
CDR3 protein: CASSSSGTASGNTIYF; CDR3 DNA: TGCGCCAGCAGCTCATCCGGGACAGCCTCTGGAAACACCATATATTTT; D gene: TRBD1; J gene: TRBJ1-3; V gene: TRBV5-1; clone size: few
CDR3 protein: CASSQRYDGSNQPQHF; CDR3 DNA: TGTGCCAGCAGCCAAAGATATGACGGGTCGAATCAGCCCCAGCATTTT; D gene: -; J gene: TRBJ1-5; V gene: TRBV7-8; clone size: -
CDR3 protein: CASSLRGPHSYEQYF; CDR3 DNA: TGTGCCAGCAGCCTTCGGGGTCCTCACTCCTACGAGCAGTACTTC; D gene: -; J gene: TRBJ2-7; V gene: TRBV13; clone size: -
CDR3 protein: CASSFRAEDYGYTF; CDR3 DNA: TGCGCCAGCAGCTTCCGTGCTGAGGACTATGGCTACACCTTC; D gene: -; J gene: TRBJ1-2; V gene: TRBV5-1; clone size: -
CDR3 protein: CASSVSGEKLFF; CDR3 DNA: TGTGCCAGTAGTGTATCAGGGGAAAAACTGTTTTTT; D gene: -; J gene: TRBJ1-4; V gene: TRBV19; clone size: -
CDR3 protein: CASRQAGGSSYEQYF; CDR3 DNA: TGTGCCAGCAGGCAAGCGGGAGGGAGCTCCTACGAGCAGTACTTC; D gene: TRBD2; J gene: TRBJ2-7; V gene: TRBV6-5; clone size: -
CDR3 protein: CASSHASGDSGANVLTF; CDR3 DNA: TGCGCCAGCAGCCACGCAAGCGGGGACTCTGGGGCCAACGTCCTGACTTTC; D gene: TRBD2; J gene: TRBJ2-6; V gene: TRBV4-3; clone size: once
CDR3 protein: CASSYSGSRNPEAFF; CDR3 DNA: TGTGCCAGCAGTTATTCGGGGAGCAGAAACCCTGAAGCTTTCTTT; D gene: -; J gene: TRBJ1-1; V gene: TRBV6-5; clone size: -
CDR3 protein: CASSDSLTDTQYF; CDR3 DNA: TGTGCCAGCTCGGACAGCCTAACAGATACGCAGTATTTT; D gene: -; J gene: TRBJ2-3; V gene: TRBV18; clone size: -
CDR3 protein: CASSRQGQTNTEAFF; CDR3 DNA: TGTGCCAGCAGCCGACAGGGACAGACGAACACTGAAGCTTTCTTT; D gene: TRBD1; J gene: TRBJ1-1; V gene: TRBV11-3; clone size: -
CDR3 protein: CASSIGQNEKLFF; CDR3 DNA: TGCGCCAGCAGCATAGGACAGAATGAAAAACTGTTTTTT; D gene: -; J gene: TRBJ1-4; V gene: TRBV5-1; clone size: few
CDR3 protein: CASSYDSGDSGPEAFF; CDR3 DNA: TGTGCCAGCAGCTACGACTCCGGAGACTCTGGTCCTGAAGCTTTCTTT; D gene: -; J gene: TRBJ1-1; V gene: TRBV7-9; clone size: few
CDR3 protein: CASSSAFGTSGISKNSQYF; CDR3 DNA: TGTGCCAGCAGTTCCGCCTTCGGGACTAGCGGGATATCCAAAAACAGTCAGTACTTC; D gene: TRBD2; J gene: TRBJ2-4; V gene: TRBV27; clone size: -